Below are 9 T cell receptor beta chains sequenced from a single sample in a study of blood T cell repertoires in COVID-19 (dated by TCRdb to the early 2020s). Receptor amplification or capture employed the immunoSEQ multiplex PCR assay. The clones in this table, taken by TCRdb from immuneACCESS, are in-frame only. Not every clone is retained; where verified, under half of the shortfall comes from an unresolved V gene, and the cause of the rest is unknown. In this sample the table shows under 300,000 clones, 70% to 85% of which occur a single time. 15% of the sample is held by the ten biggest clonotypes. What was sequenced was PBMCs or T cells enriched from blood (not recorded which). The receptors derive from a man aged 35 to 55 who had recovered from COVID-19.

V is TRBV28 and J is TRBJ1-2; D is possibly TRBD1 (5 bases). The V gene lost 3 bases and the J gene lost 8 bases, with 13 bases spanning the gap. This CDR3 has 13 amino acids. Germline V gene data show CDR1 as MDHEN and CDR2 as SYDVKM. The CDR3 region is CASSFAGFGGYTF. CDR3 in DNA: TGTGCCAGCAGTTTTGCAGGGTTCGGGGGCTACACCTTC.

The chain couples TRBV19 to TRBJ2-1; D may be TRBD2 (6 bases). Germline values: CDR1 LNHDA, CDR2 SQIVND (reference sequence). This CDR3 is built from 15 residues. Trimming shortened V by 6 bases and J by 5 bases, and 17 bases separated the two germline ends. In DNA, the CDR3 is TGTGCCAGTAGCTCCAGCCAGCGGGCTAACAATGAGCAGTTCTTC. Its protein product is CASSSSQRANNEQFF.

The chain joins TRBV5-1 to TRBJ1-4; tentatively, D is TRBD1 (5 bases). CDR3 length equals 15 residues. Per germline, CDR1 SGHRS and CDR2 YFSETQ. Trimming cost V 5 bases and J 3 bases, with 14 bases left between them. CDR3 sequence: CASRSVGGSNEKLFF. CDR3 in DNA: TGCGCCAGCAGATCTGTCGGGGGATCTAATGAAAAACTGTTTTTT.

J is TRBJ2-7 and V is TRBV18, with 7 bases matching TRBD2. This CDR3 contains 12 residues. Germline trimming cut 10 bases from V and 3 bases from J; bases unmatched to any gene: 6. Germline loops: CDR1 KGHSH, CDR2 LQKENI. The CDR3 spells CATTSSGYEQYF. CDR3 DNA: TGTGCCACCACCTCTAGCGGCTACGAGCAGTACTTC.

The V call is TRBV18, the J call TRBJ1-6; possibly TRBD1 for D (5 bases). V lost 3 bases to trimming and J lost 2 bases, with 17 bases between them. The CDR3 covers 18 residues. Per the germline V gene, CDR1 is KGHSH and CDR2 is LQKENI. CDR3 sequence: CASSPGFGGRPYNSPLHF. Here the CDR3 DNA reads TGTGCCAGCTCACCGGGCTTCGGGGGGAGACCCTATAATTCACCCCTCCACTTT.

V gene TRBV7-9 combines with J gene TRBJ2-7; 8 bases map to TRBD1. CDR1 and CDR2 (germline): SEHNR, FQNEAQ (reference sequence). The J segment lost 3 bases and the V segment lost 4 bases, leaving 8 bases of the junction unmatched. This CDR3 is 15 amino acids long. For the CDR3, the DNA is TGTGCCAGCAGCTCAAGGACAGGGACAAACTACGAGCAGTACTTC. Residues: CASSSRTGTNYEQYF. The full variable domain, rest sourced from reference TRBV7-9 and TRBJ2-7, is DTGVSQNPRHKITKRGQNVTFRCDPISEHNRLYWYRQTLGQGPEFLTYFQNEAQLEKSRLLSDRFSAERPKGSFSTLEIQRTEQGDSAMYLCASSSRTGTNYEQYFGPGTRLTVT.

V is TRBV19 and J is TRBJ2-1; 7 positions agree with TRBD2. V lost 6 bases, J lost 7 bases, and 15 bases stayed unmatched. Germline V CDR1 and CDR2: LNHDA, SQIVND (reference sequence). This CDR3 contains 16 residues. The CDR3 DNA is TGTGCCAGTAGGACCCGGGACTACGCCCGTATGAATGAGCAGTTCTTC. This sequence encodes CASRTRDYARMNEQFF. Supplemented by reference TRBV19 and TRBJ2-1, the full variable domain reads DGGITQSPKYLFRKEGQNVTLSCEQNLNHDAMYWYRQDPGQGLRLIYYSQIVNDFQKGDIAEGYSVSREKKESFPLTVTSAQKNPTAFYLCASRTRDYARMNEQFFGPGTRLTVL.

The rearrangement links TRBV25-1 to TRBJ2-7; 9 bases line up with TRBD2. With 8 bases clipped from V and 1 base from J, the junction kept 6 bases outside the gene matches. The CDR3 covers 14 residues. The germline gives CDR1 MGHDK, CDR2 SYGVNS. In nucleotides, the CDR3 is TGTGCCAGCGCCATAGCGGGGGCGTCCTACGAGCAGTACTTC. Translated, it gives CASAIAGASYEQYF.

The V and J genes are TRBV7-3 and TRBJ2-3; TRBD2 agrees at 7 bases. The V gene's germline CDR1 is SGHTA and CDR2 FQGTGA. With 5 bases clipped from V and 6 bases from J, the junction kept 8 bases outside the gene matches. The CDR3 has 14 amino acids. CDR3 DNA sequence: TGTGCCAGCAGCCAGAGCGGGGTAGAGGATACGCAGTATTTT. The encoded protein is CASSQSGVEDTQYF. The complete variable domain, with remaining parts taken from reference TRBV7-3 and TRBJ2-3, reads GAGVSQTPSNKVTEKGKYVELRCDPISGHTALYWYRQSLGQGPEFLIYFQGTGAADDSGLPNDRFFAVRPEGSVSTLKIQRTERGDSAVYLCASSQSGVEDTQYFGPGTRLTVL.